Sequencing of this TCR beta chain was carried out in a study of T-cell reconstitution after alpha-beta-depleted transplantation in children. The library targeted TCRbeta and was prepared with unique molecular identifiers. TCRdb re-called the PCR reads through MiXCR, storing one row per CDR3 protein. This sample has hundreds of thousands of distinct CDR3 sequences, with over 10% found just once. Findings and limits, study-wide: T cells produced anew were the main source of T-cell counts and diversity one year after transplant. Several hundred expanded graft clones reportedly supplied alpha-beta T cells about two months after transplant. At day 60, the high TCRbeta diversity found in some patients originated from recipient T cells and thymic progenitors that had survived.

Germline V gives CDR1 DFQATT, CDR2 SNEGSKA (reference sequence). The length of the CDR3 is 19 residues. The ends lost 0 bases at V and 0 bases at J; junction bases unmatched: 10. This clonotype was seen more than once but under ten times. The antigen is undetermined. The receptor was derived from a male patient younger than 18 who had a stem cell transplant for acute myeloid leukemia, so the T cells may come from the graft donor. The sequenced sample was PBMCs, mostly from graft donor cells, obtained 360 days after TCRalphabeta/CD19-depleted stem cell transplant. The chain recombines TRBV20-1 with TRBJ2-1; 11 bases are a match to TRBD2. The CDR3 DNA follows: TGCAGTGCTAGAGATTTCCTAGCGGGAGGCCCGAGCTCCTACAATGAGCAGTTCTTC. Its translation: CSARDFLAGGPSSYNEQFF.